A single sample is the source of the 8 T cell receptor beta chains below, sequenced in a study of CD8 T cells in ankylosing spondylitis. TCRdb processed the 5' RACE reads anew with MiXCR; each CDR3 protein has one entry. In the table there are hundreds of thousands of distinct CDR3 sequences, 8% to 11% of which are singletons. The sample consisted of blood, either unsorted or a sorted T cell fraction (not recorded which). The receptor source for this set is a male donor with ankylosing spondylitis or in good health (not recorded which).

This clonotype occurred many times. The chain carries TRBV7-2 and TRBJ2-4, with D possibly called TRBD1 or TRBD2 (5 bases each). Germline lookup yields CDR1 SGHTA and CDR2 FQGNSA. V lost 3 bases, J lost 8 bases, and 11 bases lay in between. This CDR3 spans 13 amino acids. CDR3 in DNA: TGTGCCAGCAGCTTCCCTCGAGGGGACATTCAGTACTTC. It specifies CASSFPRGDIQYF.

This clonotype was found many times. This chain connects TRBV11-2 to TRBJ2-5; D is undetermined. V was cut by 0 bases and J by 5 bases, with 10 bases left in between. CDR1 and CDR2 (germline): SGHAT, FQNNGV. The CDR3 totals 14 residues. In DNA form, the CDR3 reads TGTGCCAGCAGCTTAGATTCCCCTGGGGAGACCCAGTACTTC. Translating gives CASSLDSPGETQYF.

The J gene is TRBJ2-3, the V gene TRBV20-1, with D perhaps being TRBD1 or TRBD2 (6 bases each). V lost 6 bases, J lost 1 base, and 14 bases lay in between. The CDR3 has 14 residues. The germline gives CDR1 DFQATT, CDR2 SNEGSKA (reference sequence). The CDR3 is CSAKRRGGTDTQYF. CDR3 DNA: TGCAGTGCAAAACGGAGGGGGGGCACAGATACGCAGTATTTT.

This clonotype occurred many times. The J gene is TRBJ2-2, the V gene TRBV7-2; 9 positions agree with TRBD1. J lost 5 bases, V lost 4 bases, and 5 bases had no gene match. The CDR3 has 15 amino acids. Germline V CDR1 and CDR2: SGHTA, FQGNSA. The CDR3 protein is CASSSDRGWTGELFF. In DNA form, the CDR3 reads TGTGCCAGCAGCTCGGACAGGGGATGGACCGGGGAGCTGTTTTTT.

This clonotype was seen a handful of times. The V and J genes are TRBV19 and TRBJ2-7, with 8 bases identical to TRBD2. With V trimmed by 7 bases and J by 2 bases, 10 bases remained unmatched. CDR1 is LNHDA, CDR2 SQIVND, per germline (reference sequence). This CDR3 has 15 amino acids. DNA for the CDR3: TGTGCCAGTAATTGGGACACTAGCGGAACCTACGAGCAGTACTTC. It specifies CASNWDTSGTYEQYF.

The chain carries TRBV7-2 and TRBJ2-2, with D unclear. CDR1 SGHTA and CDR2 FQGNSA come from the germline V gene. The CDR3 is 14 amino acids. Trimming pared 3 bases from V and 6 bases from J, leaving 11 bases between. The CDR3, as DNA: TGTGCCAGCAGCTTGGGGAACGTCGCCGGGGAGCTGTTTTTT. This codes for CASSLGNVAGELFF. Full variable domain (rest looked up from reference TRBV7-2 and TRBJ2-2): GAGVSQSPSNKVTEKGKDVELRCDPISGHTALYWYRQSLGQGLEFLIYFQGNSAPDKSGLPSDRFSAERTGGSVSTLTIQRTQQEDSAVYLCASSLGNVAGELFFGEGSRLTVL.

This chain links TRBV12-5 with TRBJ2-5; 7 bases match TRBD1. After removal of 6 bases from V and 0 bases from J, the junction contained 4 bases not matched to a gene. This CDR3 contains 14 residues. In germline, CDR1 is LGHNT, CDR2 FRNRAP. CDR3 nucleotides: TGTGCTAGTGGGAGCGGACAGGACCAAGAGACCCAGTACTTC. Translated: CASGSGQDQETQYF.

This clonotype was observed many times. The chain employs TRBV12-3 or TRBV12-4 and TRBJ2-1; no clear D gene. This CDR3 has 12 amino acids. Trimming removed 1 base from V and 9 bases from J, with 7 bases in between. CDR3 residues: CASSLGGIEQFF. CDR3 DNA: TGTGCCAGCAGTTTAGGTGGTATTGAGCAGTTCTTC.